This T cell receptor (beta chain) was recovered during a study of blood T cell repertoires in COVID-19. Whole-study context: Acute-phase and convalescent COVID-19 samples originated in the United States, Italy and Spain. In each case, the material was cDNA or gDNA derived from T cells, B-cell-depleted T cells, or PBMCs.

As processed by the authors: For nucleated cells, counts were estimated from reference gene primer amplification. The protocol was immunoSEQ multiplex PCR, while the TCRdb copy is restricted to in-frame clones and leaves out a portion. The V and J calls and the clone size are those of that table, but D and trimming were determined from the DNA. The table includes around 34,000 clones, 83% detected once. This clone is a singleton in its sample. This CDR3 contains 15 residues. Trimming stripped 3 bases from V and 0 bases from J, with 8 bases between. Germline lookup yields CDR1 LNHDA and CDR2 SQIVND (reference sequence).

J is TRBJ1-4 and V is TRBV19; D might be TRBD1 (5 bases). The sample was peripheral blood. This receptor was taken from a man in his fifties or sixties with acute or convalescent COVID-19. The CDR3 region is CASSIGGATNEKLFF. The CDR3 coding sequence is TGTGCCAGTAGTATTGGAGGGGCAACTAATGAAAAACTGTTTTTT.